These T cell receptor beta chains were read from a single sample in a study of blood T cell repertoires in COVID-19. Some clones are missing from TCRdb's copy, which holds only in-frame ones; the method was immunoSEQ multiplex PCR. The table shows 300,000 to 350,000 clones, with 87% occurring only once. Specimen: peripheral blood. The receptors were gathered from a woman aged 45-65 years with COVID-19, enrolled during active disease. Each CDR3 is given with its conserved first and last residue. D genes are given only for firm matches. Some rows have no size entry. The others give once, few or many, or a class for an expanded clone.

D gene | J gene | clone size | V gene | CDR3 protein | CDR3 DNA
TRBD2 | TRBJ2-3 | - | TRBV3-1/TRBV3-2 | CASSPRLAGIPDTQYF | TGTGCCAGCAGCCCACGACTAGCGGGAATACCAGATACGCAGTATTTT
TRBD2 | TRBJ2-1 | - | TRBV30 | CAYTIAGPYNEQFF | TGTGCCTACACTATAGCGGGGCCATACAATGAGCAGTTCTTC
TRBD1 | TRBJ2-7 | - | TRBV6-5 | CASSLQGAVYEQYF | TGTGCCAGCAGCCTACAGGGGGCTGTCTACGAGCAGTACTTC
- | TRBJ2-7 | - | TRBV5-6 | CASSFGGASSYEQYF | TGTGCCAGCAGCTTCGGCGGGGCAAGCTCCTACGAGCAGTACTTC
TRBD1 | TRBJ1-2 | - | TRBV27 | CASSPTLQTGTGEINYGYTF | TGTGCCAGCAGTCCTACCCTCCAAACCGGGACAGGCGAGATTAACTATGGCTACACCTTC
TRBD1 | TRBJ1-5 | - | TRBV18 | CASSPDRSQAPPQHF | TGTGCCAGCTCACCGGACAGGTCCCAAGCTCCGCCCCAGCATTTT
- | TRBJ1-1 | - | TRBV19 | CASSIGTSGNTEAFF | TGTGCCAGTAGTATAGGGACTAGTGGGAACACTGAAGCTTTCTTT
TRBD1 | TRBJ2-7 | few | TRBV5-1 | CASTSAGTGGGYEQYF | TGCGCCAGCACCTCGGCGGGGACAGGGGGAGGTTACGAGCAGTACTTC
TRBD2 | TRBJ2-3 | medium-sized | TRBV6-4 | CASSREAGGSTDTQYF | TGTGCCAGCAGTCGTGAAGCGGGGGGGAGCACAGATACGCAGTATTTT
TRBD2 | TRBJ2-1 | few | TRBV2 | CASSETSGRASEQFF | TGTGCCAGCAGCGAGACTAGCGGGAGGGCCAGTGAGCAGTTCTTC
- | TRBJ1-1 | - | TRBV7-6 | CASSLSGTFNTEAFF | TGTGCCAGCAGCTTATCAGGGACATTTAACACTGAAGCTTTCTTT
- | TRBJ1-1 | - | TRBV7-9 | CASSLQVGTEAFF | TGTGCCAGCAGCTTGCAGGTTGGCACTGAAGCTTTCTTT
- | TRBJ1-2 | - | TRBV12-3/TRBV12-4 | CASSSRANGYTF | TGTGCCAGCAGTTCCAGGGCGAACGGCTACACCTTC
TRBD1 | TRBJ1-1 | - | TRBV2 | CASSLGQEEAFF | TGTGCCAGCAGTCTTGGACAGGAGGAAGCTTTCTTT
TRBD2 | TRBJ2-1 | - | TRBV9 | CASSPGTSGNNEQFF | TGTGCCAGCAGCCCAGGGACTAGCGGTAACAATGAGCAGTTCTTC
- | TRBJ2-7 | few | TRBV11-2 | CASSSYYEQYF | TGTGCCAGCAGCTCTTATTACGAGCAGTACTTC
TRBD1 | TRBJ1-3 | - | TRBV3-1/TRBV3-2 | CASSRGTGSRVSGNTIYF | TGTGCCAGCAGCCGAGGGACAGGGTCCCGAGTCTCTGGAAACACCATATATTTT
TRBD2 | TRBJ2-7 | few | TRBV19 | CASSTRLAGEPSIGEQYF | TGTGCCAGTAGTACTAGACTAGCGGGAGAGCCTTCCATTGGCGAGCAGTACTTC
TRBD1 | TRBJ1-2 | - | TRBV19 | CASSIRQGAGSGYGYTF | TGTGCCAGTAGTATCAGGCAGGGGGCAGGGTCTGGCTATGGCTACACCTTC
- | TRBJ2-1 | - | TRBV11-2 | CASSLAGVGLDEQFF | TGTGCCAGCAGCTTAGCGGGAGTAGGGTTGGATGAGCAGTTCTTC
- | TRBJ1-5 | few | TRBV7-9 | CASTKEWGIWSGGNQPQHF | TGTGCCAGCACCAAAGAGTGGGGCATCTGGAGTGGTGGCAATCAGCCCCAGCATTTT
TRBD2 | TRBJ2-7 | few | TRBV18 | CASSPSSGIPYEQYF | TGTGCCAGCTCACCATCTAGCGGAATACCCTACGAGCAGTACTTC
TRBD1 | TRBJ2-7 | - | TRBV18 | CASSPSAGGYEQYF | TGTGCCAGCTCACCAAGCGCAGGGGGCTACGAGCAGTACTTC
- | TRBJ1-2 | few | TRBV4-1 | CASSQQGPGGYTF | TGCGCCAGCAGCCAACAGGGGCCTGGTGGCTACACCTTC
TRBD1 | TRBJ1-2 | - | TRBV18 | CASSTTGDGYTF | TGTGCCAGCTCAACCACAGGGGACGGCTACACCTTC
- | TRBJ2-7 | - | TRBV11-2 | CASSLADYEQYF | TGTGCCAGCAGCTTAGCAGACTACGAGCAGTACTTC
- | TRBJ1-1 | few | TRBV14 | CASSHLGGGVVTEAFF | TGTGCCAGCAGCCACCTCGGCGGGGGGGTTGTCACTGAAGCTTTCTTT
TRBD2 | TRBJ2-1 | - | TRBV18 | CASSPLAGNYNEQFF | TGTGCCAGCTCCCCACTAGCGGGCAACTACAATGAGCAGTTCTTC
TRBD2 | TRBJ2-1 | - | TRBV9 | CASREVGLASNEQFF | TGTGCCAGCAGGGAGGTCGGACTAGCTTCCAATGAGCAGTTCTTC
TRBD1 | TRBJ1-5 | few | TRBV28 | CAGRQGGDSNQPQHF | TGTGCCGGAAGACAGGGTGGGGATAGCAATCAGCCCCAGCATTTT
- | TRBJ1-6 | - | TRBV5-4 | CASSLYRVNSPLHF | TGTGCCAGCAGCTTGTACAGGGTTAATTCACCCCTCCACTTT
- | TRBJ2-7 | - | TRBV11-3 | CASSLGTADAYEQYF | TGTGCCAGCAGCTTAGGGACAGCAGATGCCTACGAGCAGTACTTC
TRBD1 | TRBJ2-7 | - | TRBV2 | CASSGRTGSGEQYF | TGTGCCAGCAGTGGGAGGACAGGATCTGGTGAGCAGTACTTC
TRBD2 | TRBJ2-1 | - | TRBV4-1 | CASSQVAGEQFF | TGCGCCAGCAGCCAGGTAGCGGGGGAGCAGTTCTTC
- | TRBJ1-1 | once | TRBV14 | CASSPLFVRAMNTEAFF | TGTGCCAGCAGCCCGTTATTCGTGCGGGCCATGAACACTGAAGCTTTCTTT
TRBD2 | TRBJ2-3 | - | TRBV6-5 | CASSLSGRAGDTQYF | TGTGCCAGCAGTCTCAGCGGGAGGGCCGGAGATACGCAGTATTTT
TRBD2 | TRBJ2-5 | - | TRBV10-3 | CAISESLGRWEGQETQYF | TGTGCCATCAGTGAGTCGTTAGGCAGATGGGAGGGCCAAGAGACCCAGTACTTC
TRBD1 | TRBJ2-2 | once | TRBV18 | CASSLDRVSNTGELFF | TGTGCCAGCTCACTCGACAGGGTCTCGAACACCGGGGAGCTGTTTTTT
- | TRBJ2-7 | - | TRBV18 | CASSPTSPNEQYF | TGTGCCAGCTCCCCTACTAGCCCCAACGAGCAGTACTTC
TRBD1 | TRBJ2-5 | - | TRBV7-3 | CASSTTMGTGLETQYF | TGTGCCAGCAGCACAACGATGGGGACAGGCCTGGAGACCCAGTACTTC
- | TRBJ1-5 | - | TRBV6-6 | CASRIVQGSGQPQHF | TGTGCCAGCAGGATAGTACAGGGATCCGGTCAGCCCCAGCATTTT
TRBD1 | TRBJ1-2 | - | TRBV29-1 | CSVGTGWGYTF | TGCAGCGTTGGGACAGGTTGGGGCTACACCTTC
- | TRBJ1-6 | - | TRBV10-3 | CAISGLQNNSPLHF | TGTGCCATCAGTGGACTGCAGAATAATTCACCCCTCCACTTT
- | TRBJ1-4 | once | TRBV30 | CAWSSSYRTDF | TGTGCCTGGAGTTCATCGTACCGGACAGATTTT
TRBD2 | TRBJ2-1 | - | TRBV7-2 | CASSLSGRAENEQFF | TGTGCCAGCAGCCTTAGCGGGAGGGCCGAAAATGAGCAGTTCTTC
TRBD1 | TRBJ2-7 | once | TRBV6-5 | CASSSGQGENYEQYF | TGTGCCAGCAGTTCGGGACAGGGGGAAAACTACGAGCAGTACTTC
- | TRBJ2-7 | - | TRBV19 | CASSIDQTAADEQYF | TGTGCCAGTAGTATAGATCAAACTGCTGCCGACGAGCAGTACTTC
- | TRBJ1-5 | - | TRBV21-1 | CASRTGQDGNQPQHF | TGTGCCAGCAGAACGGGACAGGACGGCAATCAGCCCCAGCATTTT
TRBD1 | TRBJ2-5 | - | TRBV9 | CASSARTGPRETQYF | TGTGCCAGCAGCGCCCGGACAGGGCCCCGAGAGACCCAGTACTTC
- | TRBJ1-2 | - | TRBV19 | CASSITGYYGYTF | TGTGCCAGTAGTATCACCGGGTACTATGGCTACACCTTC